These 27 T cell receptor beta chains share one sample of origin, sequenced in a study of blood T cell repertoires in COVID-19. Some clones are missing from TCRdb's copy, which holds only in-frame ones; the method was immunoSEQ multiplex PCR. The data show 250,000 or so clones, with about nine tenths seen just once and roughly 2.4% held by the top ten. The sequenced sample was PBMCs or T cells enriched from blood (not recorded which). All receptors derive from a woman between 40 and 50 years old with acute COVID-19.

This sequence joins TRBV5-4 and TRBJ2-1; 10 positions agree with TRBD1. CDR3 length: 13 amino acids. V trimming: 7 bases; J trimming: 9 bases; junction bases outside the gene matches: 7. Germline V gene sequence: CDR1 SGHNT, CDR2 YYREEE (reference sequence). The DNA of the CDR3 is TGTGCCAGCGGGAGACAGGGGGCGGGTGAGCAGTTCTTC. Translation: CASGRQGAGEQFF.

The V call is TRBV6-2 or TRBV6-3, the J call TRBJ2-1; a weak D match, TRBD2 (7 bases). Germline CDR1 and CDR2: MNHEY and SVGEGT. The ends were cut back, 1 base at V and 2 bases at J, with 9 bases in the middle. The CDR3 is 15 amino acids. For the CDR3, the DNA is TGTGCCAGCAGTTACTTGGGGGGGCCCTACAATGAGCAGTTCTTC. Translation: CASSYLGGPYNEQFF.

The V and J genes are TRBV18 and TRBJ1-1, with TRBD1 matching over 7 bases. The CDR3 spans 16 residues. V lost 3 bases to trimming and J lost 4 bases; unmatched junction nucleotides: 11. Looked up from germline, CDR1 is KGHSH and CDR2 is LQKENI. CDR3 in amino acids: CASSPRQGNDGTEAFF. DNA of the CDR3: TGTGCCAGCTCACCGCGACAGGGAAACGACGGCACTGAAGCTTTCTTT.

This chain links TRBV9 with TRBJ2-1, with D possibly TRBD1 on 5 matching bases. Germline CDR1 and CDR2: SGDLS and YYNGEE. The CDR3 is 15 amino acids. V shed 0 bases and J shed 9 bases, with 16 bases lying between them. The CDR3 sequence is CASSVVDVGPGEQFF. The CDR3 nucleotides read TGTGCCAGCAGCGTAGTGGATGTGGGGCCGGGTGAGCAGTTCTTC.

V gene TRBV30 combines with J gene TRBJ1-3; perhaps TRBD1 as D (6 bases). V was pared by 2 bases and J by 4 bases, with 21 bases between. CDR1 and CDR2 from the germline V gene are GTSNPN and SVGIG (reference sequence). The CDR3 spans 17 residues. The CDR3 loop is CAWSKTGQRRSGNTIYF. The CDR3, as DNA: TGTGCCTGGAGTAAGACTGGACAGAGGAGATCCGGAAACACCATATATTTT.

The rearrangement joins TRBV10-1 to TRBJ1-4; D might be TRBD1 (6 bases). The CDR3 runs to 14 residues. The germline V gene encodes CDR1 WNHNN and CDR2 SYGVQD (reference sequence). V dropped 2 bases and J dropped 8 bases, with 12 bases sitting between them. CDR3 in DNA: TGCGCCAGCAGTGAGCACAGGGTGGAGGAAAAACTGTTTTTT. Its protein is CASSEHRVEEKLFF.

The V call is TRBV11-2, the J call TRBJ1-6; D might be TRBD1 (5 bases). The V and J ends lost 5 bases and 0 bases respectively, with 17 bases between them. CDR1 SGHAT and CDR2 FQNNGV come from the germline V gene. The CDR3 runs to 18 residues. CDR3 protein: CASSGRTGTSSYNSPLHF. The CDR3 region has the DNA TGTGCCAGCAGCGGCCGTACGGGGACTAGCTCCTATAATTCACCCCTCCACTTT.

V and J are TRBV3-1 (or the pseudogene TRBV3-2) and TRBJ2-7; 9 positions match TRBD2. J gave up 3 bases and V 4 bases, and 13 bases lay outside the gene matches. From germline, CDR1 is LGHDT and CDR2 YNNKEL (reference sequence). The CDR3 covers 17 residues. The DNA of the CDR3 is TGTGCCAGCAGCCTCCTTTTTGAGCGGGGGGAGGTCTACGAGCAGTACTTC. It encodes CASSLLFERGEVYEQYF.

The rearrangement links TRBV7-6 to TRBJ1-6; TRBD1 matches at 8 bases. CDR3 length: 14 residues. Germline assignment: CDR1 SGHVS and CDR2 FNYEAQ. V dropped 5 bases and J dropped 7; count of bases not matched to a gene: 4. This CDR3 is CASSRSGGNSPLHF. CDR3 nucleotides: TGTGCCAGCAGCCGATCAGGGGGCAATTCACCCCTCCACTTT.

This chain links TRBV5-6 with TRBJ1-6; D remains ambiguous. The CDR3 loop spans 14 amino acids. Germline V gene data show CDR1 as SGHDT and CDR2 as YYEEEE. Between the trimmed V and J ends, which lost 1 base and 9 bases, there was a span of 11 bases. The CDR3 DNA follows: TGTGCCAGCAGCTTGACCGGGGTCCCTTCACCCCTCCACTTT. Residues: CASSLTGVPSPLHF.

This chain links TRBV6-5 with TRBJ1-4, with 10 bases fitting TRBD1. There are 14 residues in the CDR3. Germline CDR1 MNHEY, CDR2 SVGAGI. The V and J ends lost 8 bases and 10 bases, in that order; junction bases with no gene match: 10. CDR3: CASAAGDRGSKLFF. CDR3 DNA sequence: TGTGCCAGCGCTGCCGGGGACAGGGGCTCAAAACTGTTTTTT.

The rearrangement links TRBV7-8 to TRBJ1-5; maybe TRBD1 (6 bases). The CDR3 totals 15 residues. Germline values: CDR1 SGHVS, CDR2 FQNEAQ. V shed 5 bases and J shed 5 bases, with 16 bases lying between them. The CDR3 DNA reads TGTGCCAGCAGCCGAGCAGGGGCCGCCCATCAGCCCCAGCATTTT. Its protein is CASSRAGAAHQPQHF.

The chain uses TRBV27 and TRBJ1-6; TRBD1 is a possible D gene (5 bases). CDR1 and CDR2 from the germline V gene are MNHEY and SMNVEV (reference sequence). Trimming removed 3 bases from V and 7 bases from J, with 10 bases in between. This CDR3 region has 14 residues. CDR3: CASSLGQLNSPLHF. The CDR3, as DNA: TGTGCCAGCAGTTTGGGGCAGCTGAATTCACCCCTCCACTTT.

V gene TRBV6-6 combines with J gene TRBJ2-1; D perhaps matches TRBD1 (6 bases). V was clipped by 5 bases and J by 0 bases, with 20 bases between them. In germline, CDR1 is MNHNY, CDR2 SVGAGI (reference sequence). CDR3 length: 18 amino acids. The CDR3 bases are TGTGCCAGCAGTCGAGTTGGGACACGATTTAGCTCCTACAATGAGCAGTTCTTC. It is translated as CASSRVGTRFSSYNEQFF.

The genes are TRBV7-8 and TRBJ1-1, with a possible D match to TRBD1 (5 bases). CDR1 and CDR2 from the germline V gene are SGHVS and FQNEAQ. The CDR3 is made up of 12 amino acids. Between the trimmed V and J ends, which lost 5 bases and 7 bases, there was a span of 11 bases. In DNA, the CDR3 is TGTGCCAGCAGCAGACGGGGGGATGAAGCTTTCTTT. It translates to CASSRRGDEAFF.

V and J are TRBV4-2 and TRBJ1-4; D may be TRBD1 (5 bases). Trimming removed 4 bases from V and 3 bases from J, with 21 bases in between. CDR1 LGHNA and CDR2 YNFKEQ come from the germline V gene. The CDR3 contains 18 residues. CDR3 DNA: TGTGCCAGCAGCCCGACAGCTCTAGATTCTTTAGCTAATGAAAAACTGTTTTTT. It codes for CASSPTALDSLANEKLFF.

The CDR3, as DNA: TGTGCCAGCAGTAGGACACGTTATAGCAATCAGCCCCAGCATTTT. Translated, it gives CASSRTRYSNQPQHF. V and J are TRBV6-5 and TRBJ1-5, with D perhaps TRBD1 (5 bases). The CDR3 runs 15 residues. Deletions cut 5 bases from V and 0 bases from J, with 11 bases between. Germline CDR1 reads MNHEY; CDR2 reads SVGAGI.

The chain carries TRBV27 and TRBJ1-1; unclear D gene. The V gene's germline CDR1 is MNHEY and CDR2 SMNVEV (reference sequence). The CDR3 is made up of 15 amino acids. Trimming pared 7 bases from V and 1 base from J, leaving 16 bases between. Here the CDR3 DNA reads TGTGCCAGCATTATACCCCGCAGTGGGAACACTGAAGCTTTCTTT. This codes for CASIIPRSGNTEAFF.

The V gene is TRBV7-2, the J gene TRBJ1-3; no firm D call. The CDR3 sequence is 17 residues long. CDR1 and CDR2 from the germline V gene are SGHTA and FQGNSA. The V gene lost 5 bases and the J gene lost 3 bases, with 20 bases spanning the gap. The CDR3 reads CASSPPPRLSVGNTIYF. CDR3 sequence (DNA): TGTGCCAGCAGCCCTCCCCCCAGACTTTCGGTTGGAAACACCATATATTTT.

V is TRBV19 and J is TRBJ2-1; 7 nucleotides line up with TRBD1. Germline values: CDR1 LNHDA, CDR2 SQIVND (reference sequence). The CDR3 is made up of 15 amino acids. Trimming took 4 bases from V and 3 from J; bases not matched to a gene: 6. The DNA of the CDR3 is TGTGCCAGTAGTACTGACAGGGATTACTACAATGAGCAGTTCTTC. This encodes CASSTDRDYYNEQFF.

The chain uses TRBV7-2 and TRBJ1-2, with 7 positions matching TRBD1. This CDR3 has 15 amino acids. Germline loops: CDR1 SGHTA, CDR2 FQGNSA. After removal of 1 base from V and 4 bases from J, the junction contained 6 bases not matched to a gene. The chain's CDR3 is CASSLDTGVIYGYTF. DNA of the CDR3: TGTGCCAGCAGCTTAGACACAGGGGTTATCTATGGCTACACCTTC. Variable domain in full (rest from reference TRBV7-2 and TRBJ1-2): GAGVSQSPSNKVTEKGKDVELRCDPISGHTALYWYRQSLGQGLEFLIYFQGNSAPDKSGLPSDRFSAERTGGSVSTLTIQRTQQEDSAVYLCASSLDTGVIYGYTFGSGTRLTVV.

The V call is TRBV5-4, the J call TRBJ1-6; TRBD1 agrees at 9 bases. There are 14 residues in the CDR3. Germline loops: CDR1 SGHNT, CDR2 YYREEE (reference sequence). V trimming: 6 bases; J trimming: 6 bases; junction bases outside the gene matches: 4. The CDR3 sequence is CASTPGQGNSPLHF. The CDR3 coding sequence is TGTGCCAGCACCCCGGGACAGGGTAATTCACCCCTCCACTTT. Supplemented by reference TRBV5-4 and TRBJ1-6, the full variable domain reads ETGVTQSPTHLIKTRGQQVTLRCSSQSGHNTVSWYQQALGQGPQFIFQYYREEENGRGNFPPRFSGLQFPNYSSELNVNALELDDSALYLCASTPGQGNSPLHFGNGTRLTVT.

This chain connects TRBV6-5 to TRBJ2-6; 8 bases fit TRBD1. Germline CDR1 reads MNHEY; CDR2 reads SVGAGI. Unmatched junction bases numbered 4, after V lost 5 bases and J lost 4 bases. The CDR3 has 15 amino acids. The CDR3 loop is CASSNRGYGANVLTF. In DNA, the CDR3 is TGTGCCAGCAGTAACAGGGGGTACGGGGCCAACGTCCTGACTTTC.

This chain links TRBV6-1 with TRBJ1-1, with D maybe TRBD1 (5 bases). The ends were cut back, 1 base at V and 4 bases at J, with 13 bases in the middle. This CDR3 has 15 amino acids. CDR1 and CDR2 from the germline V gene are MNHNS and SASEGT. The CDR3 nucleotides read TGTGCCAGCAGTGAAGAGGGATTGGGGGGCACTGAAGCTTTCTTT. Translating it yields CASSEEGLGGTEAFF.

The CDR3 sequence is CASRDGTGGEQYF. Written as DNA, the CDR3 is TGTGCCAGCAGGGACGGGACAGGGGGCGAGCAGTACTTC. V and J are TRBV2 and TRBJ2-7, with TRBD1 identical over 11 bases. J was trimmed by 6 bases and V by 6 bases; bases with no gene match: 4. Germline lookup yields CDR1 SNHLY and CDR2 FYNNEI. The CDR3 is made up of 13 amino acids.

The chain is built from TRBV27 and TRBJ1-2, with D perhaps TRBD1 (6 bases). This CDR3 has 14 amino acids. Trimming left V 5 bases short and J 8 bases short, with 18 bases between. Germline V CDR1 and CDR2: MNHEY, SMNVEV (reference sequence). CDR3 bases: TGTGCCAGCAGTCCGTTTAGGGGGGGTTGGGGCTACACCTTC. Protein product: CASSPFRGGWGYTF.

The chain recombines TRBV7-9 with TRBJ1-2; D gene ambiguous. V lost 5 bases and J 8 bases, leaving 15 bases between the germline ends. The germline V gene has CDR1 SEHNR and CDR2 FQNEAQ (reference sequence). The CDR3 runs to 13 residues. The CDR3 DNA sequence: TGTGCCAGCAGCCCAGACCGACAAGGAGGCTACACCTTC. Translating it yields CASSPDRQGGYTF.